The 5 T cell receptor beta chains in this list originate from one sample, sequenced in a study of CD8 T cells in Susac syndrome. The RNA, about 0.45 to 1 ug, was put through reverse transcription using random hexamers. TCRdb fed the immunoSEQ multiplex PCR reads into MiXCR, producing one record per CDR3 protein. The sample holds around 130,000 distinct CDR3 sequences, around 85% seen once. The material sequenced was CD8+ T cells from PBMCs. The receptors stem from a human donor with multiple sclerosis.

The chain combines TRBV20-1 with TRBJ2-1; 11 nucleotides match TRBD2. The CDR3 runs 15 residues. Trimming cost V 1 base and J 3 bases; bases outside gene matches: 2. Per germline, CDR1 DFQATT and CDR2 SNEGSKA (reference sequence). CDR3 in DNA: TGCAGTGCTAGAGGACTAGCGGGGAGCTACAATGAGCAGTTCTTC. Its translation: CSARGLAGSYNEQFF.

As DNA, the CDR3 is TGTGCCAGCAGCTTGGTTGGGACAGGGTACACCGGGGAGCTGTTTTTT. It is translated as CASSLVGTGYTGELFF. J is TRBJ2-2 and V is TRBV5-6, with TRBD1 identical over 9 bases. The CDR3 has 16 amino acids. Germline CDR1 and CDR2: SGHDT and YYEEEE. J gave up 3 bases and V 0 bases, and 3 bases lay outside the gene matches.

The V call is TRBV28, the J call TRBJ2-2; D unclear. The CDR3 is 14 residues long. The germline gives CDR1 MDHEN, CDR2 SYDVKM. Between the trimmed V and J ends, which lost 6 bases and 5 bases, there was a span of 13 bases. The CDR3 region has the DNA TGTGCCAGCAGACCCCCGTTGCGAACCGGGGAGCTGTTTTTT. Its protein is CASRPPLRTGELFF.

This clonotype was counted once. The CDR3 region is CASSFLSGTRGSEAFF. The CDR3 region has the DNA TGTGCCAGCAGCTTCTTATCCGGGACCCGGGGGTCTGAAGCTTTCTTT. The V and J genes are TRBV13 and TRBJ1-1, with D possibly matching TRBD1 (5 bases). Germline V lookup: CDR1 PRHDT, CDR2 FYEKMQ (reference sequence). This CDR3 region has 16 residues. The ends were cut back, 3 bases at V and 6 bases at J, with 20 bases in the middle.

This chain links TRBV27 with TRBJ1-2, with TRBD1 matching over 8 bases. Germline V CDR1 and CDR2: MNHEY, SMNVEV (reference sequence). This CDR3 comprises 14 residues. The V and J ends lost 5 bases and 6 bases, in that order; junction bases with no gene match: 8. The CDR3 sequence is CASSRTGGLDGYTF. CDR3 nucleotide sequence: TGTGCCAGCAGTCGTACAGGGGGGTTGGATGGCTACACCTTC.